These T cell receptor beta chains were read from a single sample in a study of blood T cell repertoires in COVID-19. Sequenced by immunoSEQ multiplex PCR; TCRdb stores in-frame clones only, minus some. The sample shows 300,000 to 400,000 clones, about 90% of them seen only once. The sequenced sample consisted of peripheral blood. These receptors were obtained from a woman aged 70-85 years with COVID-19, enrolled during active disease. Each CDR3 is given with its conserved first and last residue. The D gene is left open where the match is weak. Not all rows give a size; the values are once, few, many and, for expanded clones, a class.

-	TRBV27	-	TRBJ2-4	CASSLLGGIQYF	TGTGCCAGCAGCCTCCTCGGGGGCATTCAGTACTTC
once	TRBV21-1	-	TRBJ1-5	CAGRPGKGAGQPQHF	TGTGCCGGCCGCCCGGGGAAGGGGGCCGGTCAGCCCCAGCATTTT
once	TRBV2	TRBD2	TRBJ2-7	CASSEDLAGVLF	TGTGCCAGCAGTGAGGATCTAGCGGGGGTACTATTC
-	TRBV4-3	-	TRBJ1-2	CASSQDMAGNGYTF	TGCGCCAGCAGCCAAGATATGGCAGGGAACGGCTACACCTTC
-	TRBV19	-	TRBJ1-3	CASSKGTPGNTIYF	TGTGCCAGTAGTAAAGGGACACCTGGAAACACCATATATTTT
-	TRBV7-2	-	TRBJ2-3	CASSLWATDTQYF	TGTGCCAGCAGTTTGTGGGCCACAGATACGCAGTATTTT
-	TRBV10-3	TRBD2	TRBJ2-1	CAIRSSGDYNEQFF	TGTGCCATCAGGTCTAGCGGGGACTACAATGAGCAGTTCTTC
-	TRBV19	TRBD1	TRBJ2-1	CASSIFRTGGDEQFF	TGTGCCAGTAGTATTTTCCGGACAGGGGGCGATGAGCAGTTCTTC
once	TRBV18	-	TRBJ1-2	CASSPYPDSNGYTF	TGTGCCAGCTCACCTTACCCAGACAGTAATGGCTACACCTTC
-	TRBV5-1	-	TRBJ2-7	CASSFLSSYEQYF	TGCGCCAGCAGCTTCTTGAGCTCCTACGAGCAGTACTTC
once	TRBV12-5	-	TRBJ1-1	CASGSGEGPPGF	TGTGCTAGTGGTTCGGGGGAGGGGCCTCCGGGATTT
-	TRBV7-2	-	TRBJ2-3	CASSARDTITDTQYF	TGTGCCAGCAGCGCCCGGGACACTATCACAGATACGCAGTATTTT
-	TRBV30	TRBD1	TRBJ1-1	CACIPGGTEAFF	TGTGCCTGCATACCAGGGGGGACTGAAGCTTTCTTT
-	TRBV4-1	TRBD2	TRBJ2-1	CASSQVWASGSEQFF	TGCGCCAGCAGCCAAGTCTGGGCTAGCGGGAGTGAGCAGTTCTTC
-	TRBV28	TRBD2	TRBJ2-3	CASSLWGGESTDTQYF	TGTGCCAGCAGTTTATGGGGAGGGGAAAGCACAGATACGCAGTATTTT
-	TRBV27	TRBD1	TRBJ1-2	CASRTMTGNYGYTF	TGTGCCAGCAGGACAATGACAGGGAACTATGGCTACACCTTC
once	TRBV3-1/TRBV3-2	-	TRBJ1-1	CASSPKDRNTEAFF	TGTGCCAGCAGCCCCAAAGATAGGAACACTGAAGCTTTCTTT
once	TRBV5-6	TRBD2	TRBJ2-1	CARSLALAGGLGEQFF	TGTGCCCGCAGCTTGGCCCTAGCGGGGGGTTTGGGGGAGCAGTTCTTC
-	TRBV5-1	TRBD2	TRBJ2-4	CASSYPGLAGGFIAKNIQYF	TGCGCCAGCAGCTACCCGGGACTAGCGGGGGGCTTTATAGCCAAAAACATTCAGTACTTC
-	TRBV7-2	-	TRBJ1-3	CASSIRQPWLSGNTIYF	TGTGCCAGCAGCATTCGACAGCCATGGCTCTCTGGAAACACCATATATTTT
-	TRBV21-1	-	TRBJ2-1	CASSKSGTGKYNEQFF	TGTGCCAGCAGCAAAAGCGGGACCGGTAAGTACAATGAGCAGTTCTTC
-	TRBV9	-	TRBJ1-1	CASSAAGPPGTEAFF	TGTGCCAGCAGCGCCGCGGGGCCCCCAGGCACTGAAGCTTTCTTT
-	TRBV4-3	TRBD1	TRBJ2-7	CASSQEGQGSTEQYF	TGCGCCAGCAGCCAAGAGGGACAGGGATCAACCGAGCAGTACTTC
-	TRBV4-1	-	TRBJ2-1	CASSQDGDNEQFF	TGCGCCAGCAGCCAAGACGGGGACAATGAGCAGTTCTTC
-	TRBV27	TRBD1	TRBJ1-1	CASSPQHGQGTEAFF	TGTGCCAGCAGTCCTCAGCATGGACAGGGGACTGAAGCTTTCTTT
-	TRBV7-2	-	TRBJ2-3	CASSLEAGLTDTQYF	TGTGCCAGCAGCTTAGAGGCGGGACTCACAGATACGCAGTATTTT
-	TRBV12-2	-	TRBJ1-5	CASRLRPTGLASNQPQHF	TGTGCAAGTCGCTTAAGGCCAACAGGGCTTGCGAGCAATCAGCCCCAGCATTTT
once	TRBV19	-	TRBJ1-1	CASSIKVGVTEAFF	TGTGCCAGTAGTATAAAAGTGGGAGTCACTGAAGCTTTCTTT
once	TRBV24-1	-	TRBJ1-1	CATSDLARIDTEAFF	TGTGCCACCAGTGATTTAGCCAGGATTGACACTGAAGCTTTCTTT
-	TRBV19	-	TRBJ1-5	CASSTRIYSNQPQHF	TGTGCCAGTAGTACCAGGATATATAGCAATCAGCCCCAGCATTTT
-	TRBV5-1	-	TRBJ1-2	CASSARGDYGYTF	TGCGCCAGCAGCGCCCGGGGTGACTATGGCTACACCTTC
once	TRBV24-1	-	TRBJ2-3	CATSDPGRTDTQYF	TGTGCCACCAGTGACCCAGGGCGAACAGATACGCAGTATTTT
-	TRBV7-8	-	TRBJ1-3	CASSFRQGSSGNTIYF	TGTGCCAGCAGCTTCCGTCAGGGCTCCTCTGGAAACACCATATATTTT
-	TRBV5-6	-	TRBJ1-1	CASSSTGLNTEAFF	TGTGCCAGCAGCTCGACCGGGTTGAACACTGAAGCTTTCTTT
-	TRBV6-5	TRBD1	TRBJ1-5	CATSTGGGNQPQHF	TGTGCCACCTCGACAGGGGGCGGCAATCAGCCCCAGCATTTT
-	TRBV28	-	TRBJ1-4	CASSTLDTTNEKLFF	TGTGCCAGCAGTACCCTTGACACAACTAATGAAAAACTGTTTTTT
-	TRBV18	TRBD1	TRBJ1-1	CASLGTGATEAFF	TGTGCCAGCTTAGGGACAGGGGCCACTGAAGCTTTCTTT
few	TRBV30	TRBD1	TRBJ1-1	CAWDRALNTEAFF	TGTGCCTGGGACAGGGCCCTGAACACTGAAGCTTTCTTT
-	TRBV4-1	TRBD1	TRBJ2-3	CASSQVGQGRTTRQMADTQYF	TGCGCCAGCAGCCAAGTAGGACAGGGAAGGACTACTAGACAAATGGCAGATACGCAGTATTTT
-	TRBV9	TRBD1	TRBJ2-1	CASSVAGGQGTYNEQFF	TGTGCCAGCAGCGTAGCAGGGGGACAGGGGACCTACAATGAGCAGTTCTTC
-	TRBV7-4	-	TRBJ1-5	CASSNSQGNQPQHF	TGTGCCAGCAGCAATAGTCAGGGCAATCAGCCCCAGCATTTT
-	TRBV24-1	TRBD1	TRBJ2-2	CATSDSNRGLSTGELFF	TGTGCCACCAGTGATTCGAACAGGGGTTTGAGCACCGGGGAGCTGTTTTTT
-	TRBV4-2	TRBD1	TRBJ2-7	CASSQDWAGGYEQYF	TGTGCCAGCAGCCAAGATTGGGCAGGGGGCTACGAGCAGTACTTC
-	TRBV2	TRBD1	TRBJ1-1	CASRTGGNTEAFF	TGTGCCAGCCGGACAGGGGGTAACACTGAAGCTTTCTTT
-	TRBV25-1	-	TRBJ2-2	CATPGRTVGELFF	TGTGCCACCCCGGGGAGGACGGTCGGGGAGCTGTTTTTT